The 28 T cell receptor beta chains given below trace back to one sample, sequenced in a study of PD-1 blockade in classical Hodgkin lymphoma. Described time point: cycle 4 day 1 (C4D1), after five to seven weeks of nivolumab. Every patient was affected by relapse after autologous stem cell transplantation, while exposure to brentuximab vedotin was not uniform. Here immunoSEQ multiplex PCR was the method, and the copy in TCRdb shows in-frame clones only, minus some. The top ten hold 20% to 25% of the sample, which has about 21,000 clones, over 75% seen once. Sequencing used peripheral blood mononuclear cells (PBMCs), obtained before the fourth cycle of nivolumab. The receptors originated from a human donor with classical Hodgkin lymphoma.

The chain links TRBV4-1 to TRBJ2-3; TRBD2 aligns across 7 bases. Germline CDR1 and CDR2: MGHRA and YSYEKL. Germline trimming cut 3 bases from V and 3 bases from J; bases unmatched to any gene: 9. The CDR3 sequence is 16 residues long. For the CDR3, the DNA is TGCGCCAGCAGCCACCAAAGCGGGGCCTATACAGATACGCAGTATTTT. Its translation is CASSHQSGAYTDTQYF.

The rearrangement uses TRBV7-9 and TRBJ2-3, with TRBD1 identical over 8 bases. CDR1 and CDR2 from the germline V gene are SEHNR and FQNEAQ (reference sequence). The ends lost 1 base at V and 2 bases at J; junction bases unmatched: 2. The CDR3 runs to 15 residues. The CDR3 loop reads CASSLGDRSTDTQYF. The CDR3 nucleotides read TGTGCCAGCAGCTTAGGGGACAGGTCCACAGATACGCAGTATTTT.

V gene TRBV7-2 combines with J gene TRBJ1-2; TRBD1 might be the D (5 bases). Germline lookup yields CDR1 SGHTA and CDR2 FQGNSA. The CDR3 has 17 residues. V was clipped by 4 bases and J by 7 bases, with 25 bases between them. The chain's CDR3 is CASSSRSGTVLDGGYTF. DNA of the CDR3: TGTGCCAGCAGCTCCAGGTCTGGGACGGTCCTTGATGGTGGCTACACCTTC.

The V call is TRBV6-5, the J call TRBJ2-5; no reliable D call. Trimming took 2 bases from V and 1 from J, leaving 11 bases between them. Germline V gene sequence: CDR1 MNHEY, CDR2 SVGAGI. The CDR3 extends over 15 amino acids. In DNA, the CDR3 is TGTGCCAGCAGTTACCTGGTGGGTTCCCAAGAGACCCAGTACTTC. Translated: CASSYLVGSQETQYF.

The rearrangement uses TRBV6-1 and TRBJ2-7; D may be TRBD2 (5 bases). Germline CDR1 MNHNS, CDR2 SASEGT. This CDR3 contains 15 residues. V was clipped by 6 bases and J by 2 bases, with 17 bases between them. CDR3 residues: CASRELAAGPYEQYF. The DNA of the CDR3 is TGTGCCAGCAGGGAGCTGGCGGCGGGCCCCTACGAGCAGTACTTC.

The chain combines TRBV7-9 with TRBJ1-1; no firm D call. The V gene's germline CDR1 is SEHNR and CDR2 FQNEAQ (reference sequence). The CDR3 totals 14 residues. Between the trimmed V and J ends, which lost 1 base and 9 bases, there was a span of 15 bases. CDR3 bases: TGTGCCAGCAGCTTAGTTCCGGCGGTCCCTCAAGCTTTCTTT. Encoded protein: CASSLVPAVPQAFF. Full variable domain (missing parts from reference TRBV7-9 and TRBJ1-1): DTGVSQNPRHKITKRGQNVTFRCDPISEHNRLYWYRQTLGQGPEFLTYFQNEAQLEKSRLLSDRFSAERPKGSFSTLEIQRTEQGDSAMYLCASSLVPAVPQAFFGQGTRLTVV.

J is TRBJ1-5 and V is TRBV2; TRBD1 aligns across 7 bases. CDR1 SNHLY and CDR2 FYNNEI come from the germline V gene. The CDR3 consists of 14 residues. V dropped 5 bases and J dropped 3; count of bases not matched to a gene: 4. The CDR3, as DNA: TGTGCCAGCAGTCCGGACAGGTTCAATCAGCCCCAGCATTTT. It yields the protein CASSPDRFNQPQHF.

The rearrangement uses TRBV5-4 and TRBJ2-3, with D perhaps matching TRBD2 (6 bases). Germline assignment: CDR1 SGHNT and CDR2 YYREEE (reference sequence). V dropped 1 base and J dropped 4 bases, with 10 bases sitting between them. The CDR3 totals 14 residues. DNA of the CDR3: TGTGCCAGCAGCTTGCCCCTAGCGCCAGATACGCAGTATTTT. Encoded protein: CASSLPLAPDTQYF.

The V gene is TRBV6-1, the J gene TRBJ1-4; D possibly corresponds to TRBD1 (5 bases). This CDR3 comprises 12 residues. Germline-derived CDR1 and CDR2 are MNHNS and SASEGT. Trimming shortened V by 6 bases and J by 6 bases, and 8 bases separated the two germline ends. CDR3 nucleotide sequence: TGTGCCAGCAGAAGGGGAGATGAAAAACTGTTTTTT. Amino acid sequence: CASRRGDEKLFF.

The CDR3 loop reads CASSRTGMNTEAFF. The CDR3 coding sequence is TGTGCCAGCAGCAGAACGGGCATGAACACTGAAGCTTTCTTT. The chain links TRBV2 to TRBJ1-1; D remains ambiguous. V lost 6 bases to trimming and J lost 0 bases, with 11 bases between them. The CDR3 totals 14 residues. Germline lookup yields CDR1 SNHLY and CDR2 FYNNEI. Looking up the rest from reference TRBV2 and TRBJ1-1 gives the full variable domain: EPEVTQTPSHQVTQMGQEVILRCVPISNHLYFYWYRQILGQKVEFLVSFYNNEISEKSEIFDDQFSVERPDGSNFTLKIRSTKLEDSAMYFCASSRTGMNTEAFFGQGTRLTVV.

The V and J genes are TRBV19 and TRBJ1-5; possibly TRBD1 for D (5 bases). With 6 bases removed from V and 2 bases from J, the gap between germline ends came to 17 bases. CDR3 size: 16 residues. From germline, CDR1 is LNHDA and CDR2 SQIVND (reference sequence). The CDR3 here is CASRIWGEMGNQPQHF. As DNA, the CDR3 is TGTGCCAGTAGAATCTGGGGGGAGATGGGCAATCAGCCCCAGCATTTT.

This chain uses TRBV5-1 with TRBJ1-5; D not resolved. There are 15 residues in the CDR3. Germline lookup yields CDR1 SGHRS and CDR2 YFSETQ. V lost 3 bases and J lost 0, with 10 bases in between. CDR3: CASSSDPLSNQPQHF. The CDR3 bases are TGCGCCAGCAGCTCAGACCCCCTTAGCAATCAGCCCCAGCATTTT.

The chain couples TRBV5-6 to TRBJ1-2, with 8 bases identical to TRBD1. With V trimmed by 2 bases and J by 7 bases, 10 bases remained unmatched. There are 15 residues in the CDR3. Germline CDR1 SGHDT, CDR2 YYEEEE. The CDR3 DNA sequence: TGTGCCAGCAGCTTTCTCGGGCAGGGGGCGTCTGGCTACACCTTC. Amino acid sequence: CASSFLGQGASGYTF.

This clone appeared a single time. The V and J genes are TRBV4-3 and TRBJ2-7, with 7 bases that match TRBD1. Germline CDR1 LGHNA, CDR2 YSLEER. Losses at the gene ends were 4 bases for V and 2 bases for J; bases not matched to a gene: 5. This CDR3 spans 14 amino acids. The CDR3 spells CASSLDREPYEQYF. The CDR3 DNA is TGCGCCAGCAGCCTCGACAGGGAGCCCTACGAGCAGTACTTC.

The chain carries TRBV19 and TRBJ2-2; 7 bases map to TRBD2. CDR3 length: 14 residues. The germline V gene has CDR1 LNHDA and CDR2 SQIVND (reference sequence). V was clipped by 5 bases and J by 4 bases; unmatched bases: 4. In nucleotides, the CDR3 is TGTGCCAGTAGTTTTGGACTAGGCACCGGGGAGCTGTTTTTT. Translation gives CASSFGLGTGELFF.

V usage is TRBV25-1 and J usage is TRBJ1-1; TRBD1 matches at 9 bases. Germline lookup yields CDR1 MGHDK and CDR2 SYGVNS. Trimming removed 6 bases from V and 5 bases from J; junction bases left unmatched: 13. The CDR3 has 16 amino acids. The CDR3, as DNA: TGTGCCAGCAGCACCGGGACAGGGATATTTGGTACTGAAGCTTTCTTT. Translated: CASSTGTGIFGTEAFF.

The J gene is TRBJ1-5, the V gene TRBV5-1, with a tentative D call TRBD1 (5 bases). Germline loops: CDR1 SGHRS, CDR2 YFSETQ. The V end lost 1 base, the J end lost 12 bases, and 14 bases lay between the germline ends. The CDR3 spans 13 residues. The CDR3 protein is CASSLRPSGNQHF. The DNA for the CDR3 is TGCGCCAGCAGCTTGAGACCTTCAGGGAACCAGCATTTT.

The chain is built from TRBV6-1 and TRBJ1-3; no firm D call. The CDR3 is made up of 12 amino acids. Germline values: CDR1 MNHNS, CDR2 SASEGT. Trimming pared 3 bases from V and 4 bases from J, leaving 4 bases between. The CDR3 bases are TGTGCCAGCAGTGAGAGCGGAAACACCATATATTTT. This sequence encodes CASSESGNTIYF.

This clone was counted a few times. The gene calls are TRBV6-1 and TRBJ1-6; TRBD1 is a possible D gene (5 bases). Germline V gene lookup returns CDR1 MNHNS and CDR2 SASEGT. The CDR3 spans 13 residues. V was trimmed by 0 bases and J by 18 bases, leaving 15 bases between them. DNA of the CDR3: TGTGCCAGCAGTGAAGCAGGGGCGGGGCTCCCCCACTTT. It specifies CASSEAGAGLPHF.

The chain recombines TRBV14 with TRBJ2-2; D not resolved. CDR3 length: 13 residues. V was clipped by 1 base and J by 6 bases, with 6 bases between them. CDR1 is SGHDN and CDR2 is FVKESK in the germline V gene. The CDR3 spells CASSQVRAGELFF. The CDR3 DNA reads as TGTGCCAGCAGCCAAGTAAGGGCCGGGGAGCTGTTTTTT.

The V call is TRBV6-5, the J call TRBJ1-6, with 9 bases that match TRBD1. Germline assignment: CDR1 MNHEY and CDR2 SVGAGI. The CDR3 totals 16 residues. Losses at the gene ends were 4 bases for V and 7 bases for J; bases not matched to a gene: 8. This CDR3 is CASSWGTGLGNSPLHF. CDR3 coding DNA: TGTGCCAGCAGTTGGGGGACAGGGTTAGGGAATTCACCCCTCCACTTT.

The V and J genes are TRBV30 and TRBJ1-1; no clear D. The CDR3 sequence is 13 residues long. V lost 2 bases to trimming and J lost 7 bases, with 14 bases between them. Germline values: CDR1 GTSNPN, CDR2 SVGIG (reference sequence). CDR3 bases: TGTGCCTGGAGTCTTACTCGGGTCCTTGAAGCTTTCTTT. This encodes CAWSLTRVLEAFF.

The chain employs TRBV7-9 and TRBJ1-1; D gene unclear. The germline V gene has CDR1 SEHNR and CDR2 FQNEAQ (reference sequence). The V end lost 0 bases, the J end lost 5 bases, and 7 bases lay between the germline ends. This CDR3 is 13 amino acids long. The CDR3 spells CASSLAGRTEAFF. The CDR3 nucleotides are TGTGCCAGCAGCTTAGCGGGGAGAACTGAAGCTTTCTTT.

The chain joins TRBV6-6 to TRBJ2-1; 11 bases match TRBD2. The V and J ends lost 7 bases and 7 bases, in that order; junction bases with no gene match: 3. The germline gives CDR1 MNHNY, CDR2 SVGAGI (reference sequence). The CDR3 has 13 amino acids. Here the CDR3 DNA reads TGTGCCAGCACCATAGCGGGAGGGAATGAGCAGTTCTTC. This encodes CASTIAGGNEQFF.

The rearrangement uses TRBV4-1 and TRBJ1-3, with D hard to call. This CDR3 contains 16 residues. V was cut by 0 bases and J by 3 bases, with 12 bases left in between. CDR1 and CDR2 from the germline V gene are MGHRA and YSYEKL. The CDR3 here is CASSQEQSRIGNTIYF. The DNA for the CDR3 is TGCGCCAGCAGCCAAGAGCAGTCCAGGATTGGAAACACCATATATTTT.

The rearrangement uses TRBV2 and TRBJ2-1; D gene uncertain. The V gene's germline CDR1 is SNHLY and CDR2 FYNNEI. This CDR3 is 17 amino acids long. V shed 3 bases and J shed 6 bases, with 21 bases lying between them. For the CDR3, the DNA is TGTGCCAGCAGTGATCCGCTTAGGGCAGGTCCGGGCAATGAGCAGTTCTTC. Its protein product is CASSDPLRAGPGNEQFF. Looking up the rest from reference TRBV2 and TRBJ2-1 gives the full variable domain: EPEVTQTPSHQVTQMGQEVILRCVPISNHLYFYWYRQILGQKVEFLVSFYNNEISEKSEIFDDQFSVERPDGSNFTLKIRSTKLEDSAMYFCASSDPLRAGPGNEQFFGPGTRLTVL.

The chain couples TRBV9 to TRBJ2-5; 8 nucleotides line up with TRBD1. Germline V gives CDR1 SGDLS, CDR2 YYNGEE. V shed 4 bases and J 4 bases; nucleotides not matched to a gene: 6. CDR3 length equals 14 residues. The chain's CDR3 is CASSSKDRAETQYF. As DNA, the CDR3 is TGTGCCAGCAGCTCTAAGGACAGGGCAGAGACCCAGTACTTC. The full variable domain, in which reference TRBV9 and TRBJ2-5 provide the parts outside the CDR3, is DSGVTQTPKHLITATGQRVTLRCSPRSGDLSVYWYQQSLDQGLQFLIQYYNGEERAKGNILERFSAQQFPDLHSELNLSSLELGDSALYFCASSSKDRAETQYFGPGTRLLVL.

V usage is TRBV5-4 and J usage is TRBJ1-1; D is uncertain. This CDR3 region has 15 residues. Germline V gene data show CDR1 as SGHNT and CDR2 as YYREEE (reference sequence). Deletions cut 4 bases from V and 3 bases from J, with 16 bases between. As DNA, the CDR3 is TGTGCCAGCAGCCCGTCGACCGGCTTATACACTGAAGCTTTCTTT. It yields the protein CASSPSTGLYTEAFF. Supplemented by reference TRBV5-4 and TRBJ1-1, the full variable domain reads ETGVTQSPTHLIKTRGQQVTLRCSSQSGHNTVSWYQQALGQGPQFIFQYYREEENGRGNFPPRFSGLQFPNYSSELNVNALELDDSALYLCASSPSTGLYTEAFFGQGTRLTVV.